The TCR beta chain under discussion was sequenced for a study of T cells in Graves' hyperthyroidism and ophthalmopathy (dated by TCRdb to between 2019 and 2020). Background for the entire study: Peripheral blood samples were taken at the time of initial diagnosis, prior to any treatment. TCR V-J signatures able to tell the groups apart were searched for in a discovery cohort of 95 to 100 patients, of whom approximately 40 had Graves' ophthalmopathy and roughly 57 had stable Graves' hyperthyroidism. Prospective prediction of ophthalmopathy was tested in an independent validation cohort consisting of fewer than 20 hyperthyroidism patients and around 16 patients who later progressed to ophthalmopathy. For training and testing, the 95 to 100 patients in the discovery cohort were randomly divided in a 7:3 ratio. In about 6 Graves' hyperthyroidism patients, the study also compared T-cell repertoires from thyroid tissue with T-cell repertoires from blood. After blood sampling, hyperthyroidism patients were treated with methimazole at a starting dose of 30 mg daily, and ophthalmopathy patients were treated with high-dose intravenous methylprednisolone. TCR Vbeta CDR3 sequencing of 135 peripheral blood samples (roughly 43 ophthalmopathy, some 75 hyperthyroidism and approximately 17 progressor patients) is reported in the paper.

Of note for this clonotype: Its antigen target is currently unknown. No base-level quality is on record; no much larger clone is a single base apart.

The TCR beta CDR3 regions were amplified from the RNA transcripts. The TCR CDR3 was subjected to a first round of RT-PCR using the HTBI primer set and the Qiagen OneStep RT-PCR kit. Libraries were constructed in a second round of multiplex PCR, after which size selection and purification were performed. The libraries were sequenced on an Illumina HiSeq2000 using paired-end 100 bp reads. As for the original processing: Raw data were processed with SOAPnuke, discarding reads with adapters, uncalled bases, mean Phred below 15, or no exact constant-primer or identifier match. COPE v1.2.5 was used to merge high-quality paired reads, and clonotypes were defined as unique nucleotide sequences. MiTCR v1.1 was used to align the clonotypes against IMGT TRBV, TRBD and TRBJ reference segments. The analysis included only V-J combinations with a frequency above 0.0001, which together covered over 98% of the repertoires. The TCS score was defined as F50 (clonal expansion) divided by E x V (chaos), with BLOSUM62-based TCRdist calculated between CDR3 peptides within each V-J. Welch's t-statistics and random forest reduced 450 to 600 V-J features to 13, which were used in a naive Bayes classifier (R e1071). TCRdb applied fastp at Q25 and MiXCR to the public reads, then kept only in-frame beta chains. Rows with one shared CDR3 protein collapse into an entry with the most common genes and DNA. The authors' filters were not applied to this entry. For this sample the table gives about 640,000 distinct CDR3 sequences, of which about 14% were detected only once. The ten biggest clones cover about an eighth of the sample.

In the ophthalmopathy patients, disease was moderately to severely active, with a Clinical Activity Score of 3 or more, a NOSPECS grade of 4 or more, and a duration of less than 3 months. Exclusion was applied to patients with uncontrolled infections, other autoimmune diseases, pregnancy or lactation. Diagnoses relied on clinical symptoms, serum thyroxine and TRAb, thyroid ultrasound and orbital computed tomography. PBMCs were separated from about 10 ml of fresh peripheral blood using Ficoll-Paque density gradient centrifugation. Total RNA was extracted with Trizol reagent, and quality was checked on an Agilent 2100 Bioanalyzer. Beyond this particular receptor, the publication reports: Blood samples also contained most of the expanded thyroid clonotypes (frequency above 0.001), which suggests that blood repertoires may reflect thyroid immune responses. A 13 V-J signature model separated ophthalmopathy from stable hyperthyroidism, with approximately 87% sensitivity and 81% to 83% specificity in cross-validation and 80%/75% in testing. In validation, progression to ophthalmopathy was predicted by the model with 70% to 71% sensitivity and just over 72% specificity, a median of approximately 7.1 months before onset. No statistical method was used to set the sample size in advance, and investigators knew the group allocation.

Relative to germline, V is 1 base shorter and J is 7 bases shorter, with 14 bases between their ends. CDR1 and CDR2 are read off the germline V gene as SGHDT and YYEEEE. The cysteine opens and the phenylalanine closes a CDR3 of 15 amino acids. Only the CDR3 DNA is retained, 45 bases long and in frame from the first base. The V and J genes are TRBV5-6 and TRBJ1-4, with no confidently assigned D gene. Sequenced material: blood. The receptor was isolated from a woman aged 50 to 60 with Graves' ophthalmopathy. CDR3 sequence: CASSLSLLQAEKLFF. The sequence in DNA is TGTGCCAGCAGCTTGTCGCTCCTGCAGGCTGAAAAACTGTTTTTT.